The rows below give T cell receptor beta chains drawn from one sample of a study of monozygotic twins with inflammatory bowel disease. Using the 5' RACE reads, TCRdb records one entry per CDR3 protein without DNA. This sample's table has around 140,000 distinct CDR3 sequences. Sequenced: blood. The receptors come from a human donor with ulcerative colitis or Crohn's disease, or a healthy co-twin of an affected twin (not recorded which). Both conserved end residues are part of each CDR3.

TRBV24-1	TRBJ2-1	CATSDTPYEQFF
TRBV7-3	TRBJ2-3	CASSLTNALATSTDTQYF
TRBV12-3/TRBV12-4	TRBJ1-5	CASSLARGPDQPQHF
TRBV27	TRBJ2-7	CASSSVGSGSVKQYF
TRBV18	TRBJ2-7	CASSPERGLVYEQYF
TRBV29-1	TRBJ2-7	CSAINSGRASVNEQYF
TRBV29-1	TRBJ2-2	CSALTSGSNTGELFF
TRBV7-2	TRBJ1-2	CASSLAWSGIQNYGYTF
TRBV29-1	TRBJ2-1	CSVEGGSSYNEQFF
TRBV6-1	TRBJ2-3	CASSRLSVGGTDTQYF
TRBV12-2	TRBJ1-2	CASRLVRGAGYGYTF
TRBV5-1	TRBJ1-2	CASSASQGARGYTF
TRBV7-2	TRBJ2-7	CASSGRLAGSYEQYF
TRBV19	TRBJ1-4	CASSVQGWEKLFF
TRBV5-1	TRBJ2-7	CASSTSRQGTHEQYF
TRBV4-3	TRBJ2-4	CASSLWGGYKNIQYF
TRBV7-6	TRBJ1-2	CASSPAEGIDYGYTF